This T cell receptor beta chain stems from a study of cytomegalovirus exposure and HLA in healthy donors. Germline CDR1 is SGDLS and CDR2 is YYNGEE. The CDR3 totals 14 residues. General study points: Some V segments, TRBV6-2 and TRBV6-3 among them, were indistinguishable and were therefore excluded. Through in vitro validation, three CMV-associated chains were shown to be specific for CMV antigens. Later analysis identified a missense DCLRE1C variant that was linked to TCR beta V- and J-gene trimming.

This PCR relied on a set of 60 Vbeta primers and 13 Jbeta primers. The repertoire was sequenced with immunoSEQ multiplex PCR; TCRdb's copy has only in-frame clones and lacks some. The sample lists 60,000 to 90,000 clones, roughly 70% occurring once. A remark on this clone: Its antigen is currently unknown.

The chain has TRBV9 and TRBJ2-5, with 10 bases identical to TRBD2. The J call may be wrong; the DNA end is better matched by TRBJ2-7. The sequenced material came from PBMCs. This clonotype originated in a woman aged 50 to 60 in good health and CMV-seropositive. The CDR3 sequence is CASSLERGGYEQYF. DNA of the CDR3: TGTGCCAGCAGCTTAGAGCGGGGGGGGTACGAGCAGTACTTC.